This TCR beta chain was documented in a study of blood T cells in healthy people across ages. Study findings and constraints: Versus aged donors, long-lived donors had higher diversity and more naive CD4+ cells.

Per germline, CDR1 LGHDT and CDR2 YNNKEL (reference sequence). The CDR3 loop spans 15 amino acids. The ends lost 5 bases at V and 3 bases at J; junction bases unmatched: 9. Through a sample-barcoded 5' primer and a J-beta primer mix, a second PCR was run for about 6 to 11 cycles. In TCRdb, the 5' RACE reads were re-called with MiXCR into one record per CDR3 protein. The data contain roughly 1,500,000 distinct CDR3 sequences, roughly 40% of them singletons. With respect to this clonotype: Its specificity is unknown.

The sequence was obtained from a woman between 18 and 29 years old in good health. What was sequenced was blood. The gene calls are TRBV3-1 and TRBJ1-1; TRBD1 matches at 7 bases. CDR3: CASSYRGGRDTEAFF. The CDR3 coding sequence is TGTGCCAGCAGCTATCGAGGGGGCAGGGACACTGAAGCTTTCTTT.